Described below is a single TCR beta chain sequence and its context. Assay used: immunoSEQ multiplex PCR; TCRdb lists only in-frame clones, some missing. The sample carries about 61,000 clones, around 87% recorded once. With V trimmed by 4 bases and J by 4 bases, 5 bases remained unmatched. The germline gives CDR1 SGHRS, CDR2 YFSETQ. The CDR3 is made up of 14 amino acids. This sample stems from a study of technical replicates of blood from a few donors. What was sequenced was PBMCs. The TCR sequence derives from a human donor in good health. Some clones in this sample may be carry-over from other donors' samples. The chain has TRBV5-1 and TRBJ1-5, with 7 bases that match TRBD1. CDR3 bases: TGCGCCAGCAGCCCCGGGACAGAGAATCAGCCCCAGCATTTT. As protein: CASSPGTENQPQHF.